The text below deals with one T cell receptor (beta chain). Categorization into cohorts depended on clinical history that participants reported. TCRdb keeps only in-frame clones here, not all; method: immunoSEQ multiplex PCR. Of some 270,000 clones listed, 80% to 90% are singletons. V was pared by 4 bases and J by 4 bases, with 9 bases between. The CDR3 runs 13 residues. Germline CDR1 SGHRS, CDR2 YFSETQ. This sample was included in a study of blood T cell repertoires in COVID-19. Study-level background: Samples came from the United States, Italy and Spain, spanning acute and convalescent COVID-19.

The V gene is TRBV5-1, the J gene TRBJ2-1; TRBD1 is a possible D gene (6 bases). Sequenced: PBMCs or T cells enriched from blood (not recorded which). The source of this sequence is a woman aged 30 to 39 who had recovered from COVID-19. For the CDR3, the DNA is TGCGCCAGCAGCCAACAGGGTTACAATGAGCAGTTCTTC. Amino acid sequence: CASSQQGYNEQFF.